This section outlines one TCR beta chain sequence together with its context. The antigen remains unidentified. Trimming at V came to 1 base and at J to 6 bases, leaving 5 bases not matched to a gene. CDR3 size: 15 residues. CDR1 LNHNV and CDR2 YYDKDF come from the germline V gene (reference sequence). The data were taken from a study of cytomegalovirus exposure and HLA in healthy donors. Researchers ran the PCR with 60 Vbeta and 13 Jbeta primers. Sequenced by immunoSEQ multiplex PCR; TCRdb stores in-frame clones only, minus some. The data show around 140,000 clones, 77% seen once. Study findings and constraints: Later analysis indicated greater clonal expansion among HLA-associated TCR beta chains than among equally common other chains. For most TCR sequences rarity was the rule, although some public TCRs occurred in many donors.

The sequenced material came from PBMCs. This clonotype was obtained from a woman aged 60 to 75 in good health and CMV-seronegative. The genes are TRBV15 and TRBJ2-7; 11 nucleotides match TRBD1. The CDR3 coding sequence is TGTGCCACCAGCAGAGCGGGGACAGGGGGTTCCGAGCAGTACTTC. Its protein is CATSRAGTGGSEQYF.